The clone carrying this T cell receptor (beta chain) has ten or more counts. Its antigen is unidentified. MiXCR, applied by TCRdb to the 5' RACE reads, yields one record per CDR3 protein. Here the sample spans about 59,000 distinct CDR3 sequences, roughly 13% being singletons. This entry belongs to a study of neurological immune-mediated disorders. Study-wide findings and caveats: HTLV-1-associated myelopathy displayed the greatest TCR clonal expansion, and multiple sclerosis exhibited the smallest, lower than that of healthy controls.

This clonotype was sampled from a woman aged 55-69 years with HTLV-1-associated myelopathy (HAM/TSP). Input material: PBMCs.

CDR3 nucleotides: TGCAGTGCTAGACCCGGGACAGGGCTTGGTGAAGCTTTCTTT. Its translation is CSARPGTGLGEAFF. The V and J genes are TRBV20-1 and TRBJ1-1; the match to TRBD1 covers 9 bases. From germline, CDR1 is DFQATT and CDR2 SNEGSKA (reference sequence). Trimming removed 2 bases from V and 7 bases from J; junction bases left unmatched: 8. The CDR3 covers 14 residues.